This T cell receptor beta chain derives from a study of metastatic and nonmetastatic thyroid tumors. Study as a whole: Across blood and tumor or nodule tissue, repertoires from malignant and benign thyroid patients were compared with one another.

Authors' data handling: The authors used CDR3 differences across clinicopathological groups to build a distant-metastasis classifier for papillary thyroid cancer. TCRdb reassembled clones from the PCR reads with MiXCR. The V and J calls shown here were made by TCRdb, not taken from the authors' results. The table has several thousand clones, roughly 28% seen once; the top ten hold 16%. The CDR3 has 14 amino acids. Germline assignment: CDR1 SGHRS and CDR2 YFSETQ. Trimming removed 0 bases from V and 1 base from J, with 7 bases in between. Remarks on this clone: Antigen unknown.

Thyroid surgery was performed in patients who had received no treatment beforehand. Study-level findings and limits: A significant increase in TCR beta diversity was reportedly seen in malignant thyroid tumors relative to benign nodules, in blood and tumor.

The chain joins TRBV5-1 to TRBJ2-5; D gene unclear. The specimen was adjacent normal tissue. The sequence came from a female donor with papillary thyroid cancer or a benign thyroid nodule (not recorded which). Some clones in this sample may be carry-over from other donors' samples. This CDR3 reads CASSLEDGQETQYF. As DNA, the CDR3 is TGCGCCAGCAGCTTGGAGGACGGCCAAGAGACCCAGTACTTC.